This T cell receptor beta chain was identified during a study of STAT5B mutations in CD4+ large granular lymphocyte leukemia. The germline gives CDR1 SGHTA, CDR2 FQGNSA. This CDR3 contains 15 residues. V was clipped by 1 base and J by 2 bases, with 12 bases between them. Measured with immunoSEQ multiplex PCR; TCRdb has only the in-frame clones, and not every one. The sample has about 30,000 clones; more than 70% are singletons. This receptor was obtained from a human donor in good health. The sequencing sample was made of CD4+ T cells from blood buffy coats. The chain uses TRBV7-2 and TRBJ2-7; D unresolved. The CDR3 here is CASSLDSTGPYEQYF. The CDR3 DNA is TGTGCCAGCAGCTTAGACTCTACCGGCCCCTACGAGCAGTACTTC.